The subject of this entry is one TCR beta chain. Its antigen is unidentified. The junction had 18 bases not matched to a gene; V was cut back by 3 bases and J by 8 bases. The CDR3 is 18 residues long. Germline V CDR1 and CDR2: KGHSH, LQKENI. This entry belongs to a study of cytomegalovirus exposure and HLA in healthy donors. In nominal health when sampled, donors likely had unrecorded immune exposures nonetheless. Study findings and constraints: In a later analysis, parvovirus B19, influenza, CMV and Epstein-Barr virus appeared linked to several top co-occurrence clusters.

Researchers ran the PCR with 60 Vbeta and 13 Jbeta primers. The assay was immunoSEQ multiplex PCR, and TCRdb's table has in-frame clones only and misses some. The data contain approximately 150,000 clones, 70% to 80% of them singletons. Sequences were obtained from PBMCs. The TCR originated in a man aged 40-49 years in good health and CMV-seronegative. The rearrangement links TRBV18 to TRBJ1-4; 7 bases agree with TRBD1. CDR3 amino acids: CASSPITGGGFSREKLFF. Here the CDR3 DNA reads TGTGCCAGCTCACCTATTACGGGAGGGGGCTTTTCTCGCGAAAAACTGTTTTTT.